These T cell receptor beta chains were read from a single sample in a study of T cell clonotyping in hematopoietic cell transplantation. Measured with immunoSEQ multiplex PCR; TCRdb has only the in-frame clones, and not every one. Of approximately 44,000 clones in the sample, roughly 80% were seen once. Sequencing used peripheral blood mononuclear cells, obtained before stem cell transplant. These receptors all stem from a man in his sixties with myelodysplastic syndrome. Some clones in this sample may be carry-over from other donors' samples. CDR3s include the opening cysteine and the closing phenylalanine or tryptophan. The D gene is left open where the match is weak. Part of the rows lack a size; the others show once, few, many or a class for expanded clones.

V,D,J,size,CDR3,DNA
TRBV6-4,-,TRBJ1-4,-,CASSEKSAVTEKLFF,TGTGCCAGCAGTGAAAAAAGCGCTGTAACTGAAAAACTGTTTTTT
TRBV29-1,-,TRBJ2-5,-,CSGLRVSMGTQYF,TGCAGCGGCCTCAGGGTTTCGATGGGGACCCAGTACTTC
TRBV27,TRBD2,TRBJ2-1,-,CASVRGGSYNEQFF,TGTGCCAGCGTCCGCGGGGGGTCCTACAATGAGCAGTTCTTC
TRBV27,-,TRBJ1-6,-,CASSSPGIFLRPNSPLHF,TGTGCCAGCAGTTCTCCCGGGATCTTTCTACGGCCCAATTCACCCCTCCACTTT
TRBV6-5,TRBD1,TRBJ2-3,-,CASSYTGTGRDTQYF,TGTGCCAGCAGTTACACCGGGACAGGGAGAGATACGCAGTATTTT
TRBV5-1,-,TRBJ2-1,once,CASSLGGTANNEQFF,TGCGCCAGCAGCTTGGGAGGTACGGCAAACAATGAGCAGTTCTTC
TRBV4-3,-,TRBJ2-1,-,CASSQRRWDEQFF,TGCGCCAGCAGCCAAAGGAGGTGGGATGAGCAGTTCTTC
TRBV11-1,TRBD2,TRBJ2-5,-,CASSGLTSGSPAETQYF,TGTGCCAGCAGCGGCCTCACTAGCGGGTCCCCGGCGGAGACCCAGTACTTC
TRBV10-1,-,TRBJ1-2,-,CASKHTGEGDYGYTF,TGCGCCAGCAAGCATACAGGTGAGGGGGACTATGGCTACACCTTC
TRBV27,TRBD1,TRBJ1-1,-,CASRTGGVNEAFF,TGTGCCAGCAGGACAGGGGGCGTTAATGAAGCTTTCTTT
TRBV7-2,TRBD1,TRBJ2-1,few,CASRVTGGKYEQFF,TGTGCCAGCAGGGTGACAGGGGGCAAATATGAGCAGTTCTTC
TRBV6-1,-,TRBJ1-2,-,CASSDQPMANYGYTF,TGTGCCAGCAGTGACCAGCCCATGGCCAACTATGGCTACACCTTC
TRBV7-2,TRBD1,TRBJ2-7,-,CASSPRQGAQQYF,TGTGCCAGCAGCCCACGACAGGGGGCTCAGCAGTACTTC
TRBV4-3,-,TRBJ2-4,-,CASSQEFPGNQAGRAKNIQYF,TGCGCCAGCAGCCAAGAGTTCCCCGGGAATCAAGCGGGTCGAGCCAAAAACATTCAGTACTTC
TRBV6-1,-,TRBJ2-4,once,CASSEQDGVQYF,TGTGCCAGCAGTGAACAGGACGGGGTTCAGTACTTC
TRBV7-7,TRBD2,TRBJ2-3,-,CASSDLAGGHTDTQYF,TGTGCTAGCAGCGATCTAGCGGGGGGGCACACAGATACGCAGTATTTT
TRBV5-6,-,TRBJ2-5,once,CASSLVGGSETQYF,TGTGCCAGCAGCTTGGTAGGGGGATCGGAGACCCAGTACTTC